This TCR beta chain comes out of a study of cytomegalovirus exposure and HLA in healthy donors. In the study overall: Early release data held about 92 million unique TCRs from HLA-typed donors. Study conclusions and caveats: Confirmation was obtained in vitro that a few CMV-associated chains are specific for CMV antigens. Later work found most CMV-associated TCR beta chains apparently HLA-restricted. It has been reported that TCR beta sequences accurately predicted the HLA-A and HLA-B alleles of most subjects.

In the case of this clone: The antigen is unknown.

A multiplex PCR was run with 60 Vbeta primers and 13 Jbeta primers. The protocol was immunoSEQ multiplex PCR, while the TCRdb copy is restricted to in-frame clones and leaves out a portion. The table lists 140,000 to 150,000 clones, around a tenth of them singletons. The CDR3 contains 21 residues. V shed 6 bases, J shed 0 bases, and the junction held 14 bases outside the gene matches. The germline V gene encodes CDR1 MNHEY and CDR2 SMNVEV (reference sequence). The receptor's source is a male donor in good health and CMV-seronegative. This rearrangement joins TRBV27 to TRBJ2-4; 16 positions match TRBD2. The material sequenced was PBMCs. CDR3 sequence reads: CASRGNRGLAGGPIAKNIQYF. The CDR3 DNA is TGTGCCAGCAGGGGGAACCGGGGACTAGCGGGAGGGCCTATAGCCAAAAACATTCAGTACTTC.